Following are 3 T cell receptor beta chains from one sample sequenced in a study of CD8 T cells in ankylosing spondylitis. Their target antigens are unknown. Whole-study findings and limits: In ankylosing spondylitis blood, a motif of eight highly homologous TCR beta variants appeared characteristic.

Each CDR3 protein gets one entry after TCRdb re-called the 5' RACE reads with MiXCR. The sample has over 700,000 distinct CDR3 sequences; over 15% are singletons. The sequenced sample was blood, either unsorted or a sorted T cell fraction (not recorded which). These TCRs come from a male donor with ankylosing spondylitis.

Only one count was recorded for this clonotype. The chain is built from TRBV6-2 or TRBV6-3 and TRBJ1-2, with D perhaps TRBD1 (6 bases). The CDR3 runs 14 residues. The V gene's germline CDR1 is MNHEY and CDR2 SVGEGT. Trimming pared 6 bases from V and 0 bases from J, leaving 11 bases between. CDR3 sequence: CASSRTDPNYGYTF. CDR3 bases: TGTGCCAGCAGCCGGACAGATCCTAACTATGGCTACACCTTC.

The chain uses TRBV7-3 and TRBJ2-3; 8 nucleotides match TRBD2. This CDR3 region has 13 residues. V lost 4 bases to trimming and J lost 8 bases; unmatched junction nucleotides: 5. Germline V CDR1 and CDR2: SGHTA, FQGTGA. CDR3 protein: CASSSTRGGTQYF. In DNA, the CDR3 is TGTGCCAGCAGCTCCACCCGGGGGGGTACGCAGTATTTT.

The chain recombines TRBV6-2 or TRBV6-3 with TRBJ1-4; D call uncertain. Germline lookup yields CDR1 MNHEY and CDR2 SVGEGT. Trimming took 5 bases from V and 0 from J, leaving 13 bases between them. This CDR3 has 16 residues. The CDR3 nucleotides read TGTGCCAGCAGTCCCCGGCGTCCGGCAACTAATGAAAAACTGTTTTTT. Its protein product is CASSPRRPATNEKLFF.